These T cell receptor beta chains were read from a single sample in a study of blood T cell repertoires in COVID-19. TCRdb keeps only in-frame clones here, not all; method: immunoSEQ multiplex PCR. Of 150,000 to 200,000 clones in the sample, over 75% are singletons; the top ten hold 15% to 20%. Sequenced: peripheral blood. The receptor set was obtained from a person aged 70 to 85 with COVID-19, enrolled during active disease. Both conserved end residues are part of each CDR3. D genes are given only for firm matches. Part of the rows lack a size; the others show once, few, many or a class for expanded clones.

abundance	d_gene	j_gene	v_gene	CDR3aa	CDR3nt
few	TRBD1	TRBJ1-2	TRBV19	CASTPGTAGGGYTF	TGTGCCAGTACCCCAGGGACAGCTGGGGGAGGCTACACCTTC
.	TRBD2	TRBJ2-1	TRBV29-1	CSVRTSGGARYEQFF	TGCAGCGTTCGGACTAGCGGGGGGGCCCGTTATGAGCAGTTCTTC
.	.	TRBJ1-1	TRBV7-8	CASSLEGRGKAFF	TGTGCCAGCAGCTTAGAAGGTAGAGGGAAAGCTTTCTTT
.	.	TRBJ1-2	TRBV21-1	CASSNWPWEGGYTF	TGTGCCAGCAGCAATTGGCCGTGGGAGGGTGGCTACACCTTC
.	TRBD2	TRBJ2-1	TRBV27	CASSPRVTSGKGTYNEQFF	TGTGCCAGCAGTCCACGGGTGACTAGCGGGAAAGGCACCTACAATGAGCAGTTCTTC
.	TRBD1	TRBJ1-4	TRBV19	CALLRTGDNEKLFF	TGTGCCCTCTTAAGGACAGGGGATAATGAAAAACTGTTTTTT
once	TRBD2	TRBJ2-3	TRBV6-6	CASSYGGGSTDTQYF	TGTGCCAGCAGTTACGGGGGGGGTTCAACAGATACGCAGTATTTT
.	TRBD1	TRBJ1-2	TRBV7-8	CASSLIRTGDYGYTF	TGTGCCAGCAGCTTAATCCGGACAGGGGATTATGGCTACACCTTC
.	.	TRBJ2-4	TRBV19	CASIDRAKNIQYF	TGTGCCAGTATAGACAGAGCCAAAAACATTCAGTACTTC
.	.	TRBJ1-4	TRBV7-2	CASSTWTDKNEKLFF	TGTGCCAGCAGCACCTGGACAGATAAAAATGAAAAACTGTTTTTT
few	.	TRBJ2-3	TRBV7-9	CASSSGAVADTQYF	TGTGCCAGCAGCTCAGGGGCGGTAGCAGATACGCAGTATTTT
.	.	TRBJ1-5	TRBV4-3	CASSQSHSEPGQPQHF	TGCGCCAGCAGCCAATCCCATAGCGAACCGGGTCAGCCCCAGCATTTT
.	.	TRBJ1-5	TRBV16	CASSRGGDQPQHF	TGTGCCAGCAGCCGAGGGGGGGATCAGCCCCAGCATTTT
.	TRBD2	TRBJ2-1	TRBV3-1/TRBV3-2	CASSQSGRKPYNEQFF	TGTGCCAGCAGCCAGAGCGGGAGGAAACCGTACAATGAGCAGTTCTTC
.	.	TRBJ1-4	TRBV6-5	CASSYLVGSEKLFF	TGTGCCAGCAGTTACCTGGTCGGGAGCGAAAAACTGTTTTTT
.	TRBD1	TRBJ1-1	TRBV2	CASSLGTGRSGAFF	TGTGCCAGCAGCCTGGGGACAGGGCGTTCGGGAGCTTTCTTT
.	.	TRBJ2-7	TRBV28	CASRPTSYEQYF	TGTGCCAGCAGGCCCACCAGCTACGAGCAGTACTTC
few	TRBD1	TRBJ2-2	TRBV6-2/TRBV6-3	CASSRPPGQGNTGELFF	TGTGCCAGCAGTCGCCCCCCGGGACAGGGGAACACCGGGGAGCTGTTTTTT
.	.	TRBJ2-3	TRBV5-1	CASSLGAARDTQYF	TGCGCCAGCAGCTTGGGTGCGGCGCGTGATACGCAGTATTTT
.	TRBD2	TRBJ2-3	TRBV24-1	CATSPSLAGGVDTQYF	TGTGCCACCAGTCCCTCCCTAGCGGGAGGGGTAGATACGCAGTATTTT
.	TRBD1	TRBJ2-3	TRBV5-1	CASRGTGVTDTQYF	TGCGCCAGCCGGGGGACAGGTGTCACAGATACGCAGTATTTT
.	TRBD1	TRBJ2-5	TRBV19	CASSGTGQETQYF	TGTGCCAGTAGTGGGACAGGGCAAGAGACCCAGTACTTC